This TCR beta chain was recovered during a study of cytomegalovirus exposure and HLA in healthy donors (dated by TCRdb to 2017 to 2019). Broadly, across the study: An earlier analysis of 550 to 700 of the donors reported about 250 Gb of sequence data and 100 million to 130 million unique TCR beta sequences from 150 million to 200 million T cells. About 300 gigabases of sequencing data and 75 million to 85 million unique TCR sequences made up an early release that covered approximately 700 HLA-typed donors. The genetic ancestry cluster associated with self-reported Caucasian donors included 80% to 90% of the roughly 380 genotyped donors. The aim of the study was to test whether cataloging public T cell receptors could identify signatures of past pathogen exposure. Using immunosequencing, the study profiled T cell repertoires from fewer than 700 subjects and related those repertoires to cytomegalovirus serostatus. In addition to the first cohort of about 650 subjects, a separate validation cohort of 120 different subjects was used. To predict cytomegalovirus infection status, the study brought together high-throughput TCR immunosequencing, statistical association of individual TCRs with disease status, and machine learning. In a later analysis, previously published TCR beta repertoires from 500 to 750 donors were re-analyzed and high-resolution HLA genotyping was added so that TCR occurrence patterns could be studied. In the later analysis, no new phenotypic data were used to find candidate immune exposures; instead, reliance was placed on TCR beta sequences and their occurrence across donors. To decide whether each TCR beta V gene segment behaved as functional or pseudogenic, an earlier analysis of fewer than 750 of the donors relied on high-throughput TCR beta sequencing. Donor age, sex, ethnicity and CMV serostatus were compiled together with the repertoire data. Genome-wide SNP genotypes for about 60% of the roughly 700 donors were used in a later genetic analysis, which treated that subset as a discovery cohort. All discovery cohort repertoires had been generated using a single sequencing platform. Class I and class II HLA loci were covered by the typing at four-digit resolution. Typing coverage varied by locus: roughly 620-640 donors for A, B, C, DRB1 and DQB1; some 520 for DQA1; about 570 for DPA1; approximately 450 for DPB1. Because of strong linkage in the cohort, roughly five DR-DQ haplotypes were treated as single units for association and clustering. Across about 380 genotyped donors of the cohort, an average of roughly 230,000 unique TCR beta nucleotide sequences per donor were sequenced, and approximately 17% of those sequences were non-productive. General findings and caveats noted by the study authors: A few of the identified cytomegalovirus-associated TCR beta chains were confirmed in vitro to be specific for cytomegalovirus antigens. Most TCR sequences were observed very rarely across donors, whereas some public TCRs were present in many individuals. Because counts were too low, around 17 rarely observed V segments, including chromosome 9 orphons, were left out of the earlier analysis of 500 to 650 of the donors. The classifier was reported to diagnose cytomegalovirus status with high specificity and sensitivity in both the original cohort and the validation cohort. Broadly in line with IMGT annotations, most TCR beta V segments showed up in productive rearrangements about 90% or about 30% of the time in an earlier analysis of about 500 of the donors. In a later analysis, over 15,000 TCR beta sequences were associated with specific HLA alleles at a false discovery rate of 0.05. The cohort was sequenced for TCR beta chains only, and without alpha or paired-chain data the features that could be detected were limited. A later analysis found that HLA-associated TCR beta chains were more clonally expanded and had lower generation probabilities than equally common non-associated chains. Correlated functional status among segregating V segments might reflect linkage disequilibrium, but an unknown experimental factor could not be ruled out. Compared with the roughly 700-donor mean, donors in an Asian-associated ancestry cluster had fewer N-insertions in productive TCRs, according to a later genetic analysis. In a later analysis, several top co-occurrence clusters were reported to appear linked to parvovirus B19, influenza, CMV and Epstein-Barr virus. Because HLA typing was missing for some donors at each locus, association tests included only the typed subset. Roughly uniform sequencing depth across donors was assumed in presence/absence analyses, although this assumption may not hold. A total of 150 or so TCR beta chains were listed by the study as associated with cytomegalovirus. For the cohort, immune exposure information was limited to CMV serostatus. Some IMGT-functional V segments, including TRBV6-2 and TRBV6-3, could not be distinguished by the 87-base-pair reads and were therefore excluded. A cluster of highly shared sequence variants was judged likely to be a technical artifact of the sequencing pipeline. When HLA alleles, especially DR and DQ, strongly co-occurred, attributing TCR associations to individual alleles was difficult. A further reported finding was that TCR beta sequences accurately predicted the HLA-A and HLA-B alleles for most subjects in the first cohort. In a later analysis, the rate of TCR association differed among HLA loci, with DRB1 alleles having the most associated TCRs and HLA-C alleles having the fewest. In a later analysis, most CMV-associated TCR beta chains were found to appear HLA-restricted, with HLA associations seemingly driven largely by CMV exposure. The authors suggested that the approach could potentially be generalized to other disease states and immunological phenotypes. A later genetic analysis associated a missense DCLRE1C variant with V-gene and J-gene trimming of TCR beta chains, and an independent cohort replicated the association.

In the case of this clone: Its recognized antigen is unknown. Base qualities were left out, and no much larger clone turns up one base away.

Library preparation employed the immunoSEQ multiplex PCR assay. For the multiplex PCR, a mixture combining 60 forward primers for TCR Vbeta segments and 13 reverse primers for TCR Jbeta segments was used. Amplification of the CDR3 region of rearranged TCR beta genes was performed with a multiplex PCR assay on genomic DNA. Amplified TCR beta libraries were sequenced as 87-base-pair reads on the Illumina HiSeq System. Per the authors' processing: A later analysis counted tens of millions of unique TCR beta chains across the 690 or so repertoires, and 9 million to 14 million of these chains were shared by at least two donors. A nearest-neighbor algorithm error-corrected the raw reads and collapsed the reads into unique sequences, merging closely related sequences to remove PCR and sequencing errors. To assign V, D and J gene segments, CDR3 sequences were aligned to IMGT reference sequences. For a sequence to be retained, a match of at least six nucleotides was required to both a V gene segment and a J gene segment. A rearrangement was called productive if the CDR3 had no stop codons and remained in frame with V and J, and every other rearrangement was called non-productive. CDR3 was defined by IMGT convention, running from the second conserved V-encoded cysteine to the conserved J-encoded phenylalanine. The earlier analysis of 500 to 750 of the donors excluded any sequence lacking an unambiguous match to a single V gene segment. An earlier analysis of about 600 of the donors called V segments functional above 56.7% productive rearrangements and segregating when the between-donor standard deviation exceeded 5%. A statistical classification framework was built to diagnose cytomegalovirus status from the catalog of TCR beta chain sequences. In a later analysis, TCR nucleotide sequences were compared against IMGT/GENE-DB human TR gene sequences so that V and J genes could be assigned. A later analysis assigned CDR3 sequences and most-parsimonious VDJ recombination scenarios with the TCRdist pipeline. In a later analysis, each TCR beta chain was defined by its CDR3 amino acid sequence together with its V-gene family, and reads lacking a unique V-gene family were excluded. In a later analysis, approximately 590 highly shared, low-generation-probability nucleotide sequences were removed to address suspected cross-contamination and a sequencing artifact. In a later analysis, a clonal expansion index for each public chain was calculated from normalized within-repertoire ranks of inferred template counts. In a later analysis, generation probabilities were computed with a VDJ recombination model fitted to out-of-frame rearrangements, and the resulting probabilities were checked against IGoR. In a later analysis, hypergeometric tests were used to score TCR-TCR, TCR-HLA and TCR-CMV co-occurrence, with a repertoire-size bias correction applied to TCR pairs. To estimate false discovery rates, a later analysis permuted the HLA or CMV assignments 20 times. In a later analysis, co-occurring TCRs were grouped with DBSCAN, and TCRdist sequence similarity was added when clustering was performed within HLA-allele-positive subsets. Repertoires with fewer than 30,000 or more than 120,000 public chains were left out of co-occurrence clustering, as were five repertoires with anomalous nucleotide sharing. TCRdb re-hosts the immuneACCESS table, in-frame sequences only. Its copies lack some clones; in the studies checked, an unresolved V gene accounts for under half of them, and the cause for the rest is not known. V and J calls and clone size come straight from that table; D and trimming were deduced from the DNA. Here the sample has 100,000 to 150,000 clones; over 75% occur a single time. The top ten constitute 1.5% of the sample.

Clipping removes 6 bases from V and 6 bases from J, with 12 as the unmatched junction base count. Inclusive of the bounding cysteine and phenylalanine, the CDR3 is 15 residues long. Here the CDR3 DNA is all that survives: 45 bases in frame from base 1. The germline V gene supplies CDR1 MDHEN and CDR2 SYDVKM. In total, approximately 690 healthy bone marrow donors made up the cohort. At the time of sampling, all cohort members were nominally healthy, though unrecorded immune exposures were likely present. The donor was CMV seronegative and belonged to the group of 380 or so seronegative cohort members. A peripheral blood sample was provided by each donor, and peripheral blood mononuclear cells were used for TCR beta sequencing. Genomic DNA extraction from the blood cell samples was performed with the Qiagen DNeasy Blood Extraction Kit.

What was sequenced was PBMCs. The sequence derives from a woman under 30 in good health and CMV-seronegative. The V and J genes are TRBV28 and TRBJ2-7; the central 9 bases match TRBD2. The DNA sequence follows: TGTGCCAGCAGGCCCGGGGGGGCGGGAGGGTTCGAGCAGTACTTC. It encodes CASRPGGAGGFEQYF. The CDR3 plus the reference TRBV28 and TRBJ2-7 genes for the other parts give the full variable domain: DVKVTQSSRYLVKRTGEKVFLECVQDMDHENMFWYRQDPGLGLRLIYFSYDVKMKEKGDIPEGYSVSREKKERFSLILESASTNQTSMYLCASRPGGAGGFEQYFGPGTRLTVT.